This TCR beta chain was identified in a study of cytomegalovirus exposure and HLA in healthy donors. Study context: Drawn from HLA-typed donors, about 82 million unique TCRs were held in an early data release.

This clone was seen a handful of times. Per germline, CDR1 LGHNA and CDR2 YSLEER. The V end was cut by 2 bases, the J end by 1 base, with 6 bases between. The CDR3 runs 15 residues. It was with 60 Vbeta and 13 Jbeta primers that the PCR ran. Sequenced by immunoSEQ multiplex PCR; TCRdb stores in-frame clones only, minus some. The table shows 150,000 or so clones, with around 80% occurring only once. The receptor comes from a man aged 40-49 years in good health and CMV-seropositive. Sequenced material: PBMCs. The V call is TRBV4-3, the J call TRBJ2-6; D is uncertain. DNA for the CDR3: TGCGCCAGCAGCCAACACACATCTGGGGCCAACGTCCTGACTTTC. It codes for CASSQHTSGANVLTF.